The 5 T cell receptor beta chains below come from one sample, sequenced in a study of T cell responses to AZD1222 COVID-19 vaccine. The protocol was immunoSEQ multiplex PCR, while the TCRdb copy is restricted to in-frame clones and leaves out a portion. The sample consists of 72,000 or so clones, 89% of them appearing once. The sequencing here drew on peripheral blood, taken 28 days after the second AZD1222 dose. The receptors originated from an adult who received the AZD1222 COVID-19 vaccine.

Worth noting for this clone: One end of the junction is discordant with germline, which a read error may explain. The chain recombines TRBV11-3 with TRBJ1-1, with D perhaps matching TRBD1 (5 bases). CDR1 and CDR2 (germline): SGHNT, YENEEA. The CDR3 totals 14 residues. CDR3 amino acids: CASSLDPRETEAFF. The CDR3, as DNA: TGTGCCAGCAGCCTAGACCCCAGGGAGACTGAAGCTTTCTTT.

This clone has just one count. The chain recombines TRBV12-3 or TRBV12-4 with TRBJ2-5; D is unresolved. V lost 5 bases and J lost 5, with 9 bases in between. The CDR3 runs to 12 residues. CDR3 nucleotide sequence: TGTGCCAGCAGTCCCCAGGTGGAGACCCAGTACTTC. Amino acid sequence: CASSPQVETQYF.

The sample holds one count of this clone. The chain recombines TRBV5-4 with TRBJ2-1; D possibly corresponds to TRBD1 (6 bases). The CDR3 sequence is 18 residues long. V shed 0 bases and J shed 5 bases, with 21 bases lying between them. CDR1 is SGHNT, CDR2 YYREEE, per germline (reference sequence). Here the CDR3 DNA reads TGTGCCAGCAGCTTGGCACTTGGGGGCACAGGCAGGGACAATGAGCAGTTCTTC. It is translated as CASSLALGGTGRDNEQFF.

The V gene is TRBV14, the J gene TRBJ2-6; no reliable D call. CDR1 is SGHDN and CDR2 is FVKESK in the germline V gene. V was clipped by 6 bases and J by 0 bases, with 9 bases between them. The CDR3 runs 15 residues. The CDR3, as DNA: TGTGCCAGCAGTTTTCTGCTCTCTGGGGCCAACGTCCTGACTTTC. Protein sequence: CASSFLLSGANVLTF. Based on the CDR3 plus reference TRBV14 and TRBJ2-6, the full variable domain is EAGVTQFPSHSVIEKGQTVTLRCDPISGHDNLYWYRRVMGKEIKFLLHFVKESKQDESGMPNNRFLAERTGGTYSTLKVQPAELEDSGVYFCASSFLLSGANVLTFGAGSRLTVL.

In regard to this clone: The same CDR3 is also encoded by other DNA sequences in this sample. This chain links TRBV5-1 with TRBJ2-3; 12 nucleotides match TRBD2. V shed 4 bases, J shed 4 bases, and the junction held 4 bases outside the gene matches. CDR1 and CDR2 (germline): SGHRS, YFSETQ. The CDR3 spans 15 residues. CDR3 DNA: TGCGCCAGCAGCCTAGCGGGAGGGCGGGCAGATACGCAGTATTTT. Amino acids: CASSLAGGRADTQYF. The entire variable domain, with the rest obtained from reference TRBV5-1 and TRBJ2-3, is as follows: KAGVTQTPRYLIKTRGQQVTLSCSPISGHRSVSWYQQTPGQGLQFLFEYFSETQRNKGNFPGRFSGRQFSNSRSEMNVSTLELGDSALYLCASSLAGGRADTQYFGPGTRLTVL.